Here is one T cell receptor beta chain with its context. The antigen is undetermined. The entry originates in a study of Ad26.COV2.S vaccination and SARS-CoV-2 variants. Whole-study findings and limits: The TCR breadth and depth analyses may have understated or missed part of the total T cell responses.

The sample's treatment: over 15 received Ad26.COV2.S at low or high dose, single or two shots; about 5 received placebo; per-sample allocation not given. Samples analyzed were those drawn on day 63 after the first vaccine or placebo injection. Assay used: immunoSEQ multiplex PCR; TCRdb lists only in-frame clones, some missing. The sample lists approximately 420,000 clones; around nine tenths were seen once. The specimen was peripheral blood, collected in a trial of Ad26.COV2.S vaccine versus placebo. The clonotype comes from a person aged 18-60 years who received the Ad26.COV2.S COVID-19 vaccine or a placebo.

The CDR3 is CATSRDRGQTGYTF. The CDR3 DNA follows: TGTGCCACCAGCAGAGATAGGGGACAGACTGGCTACACCTTC. V is TRBV15 and J is TRBJ1-2, with TRBD1 identical over 7 bases. The CDR3 consists of 14 residues. After removal of 0 bases from V and 7 bases from J, the junction contained 5 bases not matched to a gene. Per germline, CDR1 LNHNV and CDR2 YYDKDF (reference sequence).